This T cell receptor (beta chain) was identified in a study of blood T cell repertoires in COVID-19. The overall study: The samples span acute and convalescent COVID-19 from the United States, Italy and Spain. PBMCs, B-cell-depleted T cells, or T cells provided the cDNA or gDNA that made up the material.

Under the authors' procedure: Amplification of reference gene primers provided the estimated nucleated cell counts. The method was immunoSEQ multiplex PCR; TCRdb's version includes in-frame clones alone and lacks a portion of them. V, J and clone size are those of that table, while D and trimming were read from the DNA. Among about 170,000 clones listed, 84% were seen once. Seattle participants joined during active infection and were tracked over time. This clone appeared a single time. The clonotype was recovered from a woman of 80 years or more with COVID-19, enrolled during active disease. The sample comprised peripheral blood.

The CDR3 loop reads CASSGTGGLNTIYF. CDR3 DNA sequence: TGTGCCAGCAGCGGGACAGGGGGCTTGAACACCATATATTTT. This rearrangement joins TRBV28 to TRBJ1-3, with 12 bases lining up with TRBD1. V was pared by 6 bases and J by 7 bases, with 4 bases of the junction left unmatched. Germline loops: CDR1 MDHEN, CDR2 SYDVKM. CDR3 length: 14 amino acids.